This T cell receptor (beta chain) was retrieved from a study of blood T cells in healthy people across ages. This clonotype has just a few counts. Trimming took 4 bases from V and 0 from J, leaving 14 bases between them. The germline gives CDR1 MNHEY, CDR2 SMNVEV (reference sequence). The CDR3 sequence is 16 residues long. Together with a sample-barcoded 5' primer, a J-beta primer mix was included in a second PCR lasting about 7 to 11 cycles. Every sample produced at least 2.5 million CDR3-containing paired-end reads. TCRdb re-derived calls from the 5' RACE reads in MiXCR, one entry per CDR3 protein. The data hold 900,000 to 950,000 distinct CDR3 sequences, with almost 30% observed a single time. The data were also submitted as part of a second study, on T cells of mothers and their children.

This clonotype originated in a woman between 40 and 50 years old in good health. This chain links TRBV27 with TRBJ2-3, with a tentative D call TRBD1 (5 bases). The sequenced sample was blood. The CDR3 spells CASSYRQITSTDTQYF. The CDR3 DNA reads TGTGCCAGCAGTTACCGACAGATAACTAGCACAGATACGCAGTATTTT.